The 4 T cell receptor beta chains below come from one sample, sequenced in a study of blood T cell repertoires in COVID-19. TCRdb's table, derived via immunoSEQ multiplex PCR, lists solely in-frame clones and lacks some. Of approximately 25,000 clones detected, 86% appear once; the ten largest clones hold about 12%. Input material: peripheral blood. The receptors derive from an elderly woman with active or convalescent COVID-19.

This clone has a handful of counts. CDR3 protein: CASNHISRAQTTEAFF. CDR3 nucleotide sequence: TGTGCCAGCAACCATATTAGCAGGGCCCAAACCACTGAAGCTTTCTTT. The genes are TRBV11-2 and TRBJ1-1; D perhaps matches TRBD1 (5 bases). V lost 7 bases to trimming and J lost 4 bases, with 22 bases between them. CDR1 is SGHAT and CDR2 is FQNNGV in the germline V gene. CDR3 length: 16 amino acids.

The chain combines TRBV7-6 with TRBJ1-2; tentatively, D is TRBD1 (5 bases). Per germline, CDR1 SGHVS and CDR2 FNYEAQ. The CDR3 covers 15 residues. With 2 bases removed from V and 4 bases from J, the gap between germline ends came to 14 bases. The CDR3 DNA is TGTGCCAGCAGCTTACGGCCGGACACTTTCTATGGCTACACCTTC. Its translation is CASSLRPDTFYGYTF.

The genes are TRBV9 and TRBJ2-3; 7 bases are shared with TRBD2. V lost 3 bases and J lost 1; bases outside the gene matches: 11. In germline, CDR1 is SGDLS, CDR2 YYNGEE. The CDR3 has 17 residues. The CDR3 nucleotides are TGTGCCAGCAGCGACACTAGCGACCATCGTGGCACAGATACGCAGTATTTT. It is translated as CASSDTSDHRGTDTQYF.

V gene TRBV24-1 combines with J gene TRBJ2-7, with D perhaps matching TRBD2 (6 bases). CDR1 KGHDR and CDR2 SFDVKD come from the germline V gene. The V end was cut by 3 bases, the J end by 0 bases, with 11 bases between. The CDR3 has 15 residues. The CDR3 region is CATSDPAAGSYEQYF. CDR3 DNA sequence: TGTGCCACCAGTGATCCAGCAGCGGGCTCCTACGAGCAGTACTTC.